These 32 T cell receptor beta chains were sequenced from one sample in a study of CD8 T cells in Susac syndrome. RNA, at 0.5 to 1 ug, was reverse transcribed with random hexamers. Each CDR3 protein gets one entry after TCRdb re-called the immunoSEQ multiplex PCR reads with MiXCR. The repertoire consists of some 120,000 distinct CDR3 sequences, with approximately 94% occurring once and the leading ten covering around 0.12%. The sample consisted of CD4+ T cells from PBMCs. The receptors originated from a human donor with multiple sclerosis.

V usage is TRBV9 and J usage is TRBJ1-1; D unresolved. V gave up 4 bases and J gave up 1 base, with 8 bases separating them. The CDR3 is 13 amino acids. Germline assignment: CDR1 SGDLS and CDR2 YYNGEE. The DNA for the CDR3 is TGTGCCAGCAGCCGAGCCGGGAACACTGAAGCTTTCTTT. Residues: CASSRAGNTEAFF.

V gene TRBV5-1 combines with J gene TRBJ1-3; maybe TRBD1 (6 bases). Looked up from germline, CDR1 is SGHRS and CDR2 is YFSETQ. V shed 7 bases and J shed 0 bases, with 14 bases lying between them. This CDR3 contains 15 residues. CDR3 in amino acids: CASRPMDSSGNTIYF. DNA of the CDR3: TGCGCCAGCCGCCCTATGGACAGCTCTGGAAACACCATATATTTT.

This sequence joins TRBV7-2 and TRBJ1-5; D is unresolved. Germline V gene data show CDR1 as SGHTA and CDR2 as FQGNSA. CDR3 length equals 13 residues. V was cut by 2 bases and J by 6 bases, with 8 bases left in between. The CDR3 DNA reads as TGTGCCAGCAGCTTAATGAGGGCTCAGCCCCAGCATTTT. It encodes CASSLMRAQPQHF. Full variable domain (remainder filled in from reference TRBV7-2 and TRBJ1-5): GAGVSQSPSNKVTEKGKDVELRCDPISGHTALYWYRQSLGQGLEFLIYFQGNSAPDKSGLPSDRFSAERTGGSVSTLTIQRTQQEDSAVYLCASSLMRAQPQHFGDGTRLSIL.

The chain is built from TRBV7-2 and TRBJ1-2, with D unresolved. The CDR3 has 13 amino acids. With 5 bases removed from V and 8 bases from J, the gap between germline ends came to 15 bases. CDR1 SGHTA and CDR2 FQGNSA come from the germline V gene. This CDR3 is CASSEGYSGGYTF. CDR3 sequence (DNA): TGTGCCAGCAGCGAGGGATATTCGGGCGGCTACACCTTC. Full variable domain (missing parts from reference TRBV7-2 and TRBJ1-2): GAGVSQSPSNKVTEKGKDVELRCDPISGHTALYWYRQSLGQGLEFLIYFQGNSAPDKSGLPSDRFSAERTGGSVSTLTIQRTQQEDSAVYLCASSEGYSGGYTFGSGTRLTVV.

The rearrangement links TRBV5-1 to TRBJ2-2; D is undetermined. The V end was cut by 3 bases, the J end by 0 bases, with 6 bases between. CDR1 and CDR2 (germline): SGHRS, YFSETQ. The CDR3 length is 14 residues. The CDR3 DNA reads TGCGCCAGCAGCTCGAACCCGAACACCGGGGAGCTGTTTTTT. Translating it yields CASSSNPNTGELFF.

The CDR3 sequence is CASSQSPGDETQYF. CDR3 coding DNA: TGTGCCAGCAGCCAATCCCCGGGAGACGAGACCCAGTACTTC. The rearrangement links TRBV3-1 to TRBJ2-5; perhaps TRBD2 as D (6 bases). The CDR3 is 14 residues long. Between the trimmed V and J ends, which lost 2 bases and 5 bases, there was a span of 12 bases. Per the germline V gene, CDR1 is LGHDT and CDR2 is YNNKEL (reference sequence).

This clonotype was picked up one time. This chain links TRBV5-4 with TRBJ2-3; D possibly corresponds to TRBD1 (5 bases). The CDR3 runs to 15 residues. Germline CDR1 and CDR2: SGHNT and YYREEE (reference sequence). Trimming took off 4 bases at V and 6 bases at J, with 18 bases between the two ends. This CDR3 reads CASSPRGGPGDTQYF. The CDR3 DNA reads as TGTGCCAGCAGCCCACGAGGTGGGCCAGGGGATACGCAGTATTTT.

The chain joins TRBV6-2 or TRBV6-3 to TRBJ1-2; D is perhaps TRBD1 (6 bases). Germline-derived CDR1 and CDR2 are MNHEY and SVGEGT. The V gene lost 7 bases and the J gene lost 7 bases, with 10 bases spanning the gap. CDR3 length equals 11 residues. CDR3 nucleotides: TGTGCCAGCACAGGGGCCCGTGGCTACACCTTC. Translation gives CASTGARGYTF.

The chain is built from TRBV5-1 and TRBJ2-1; no definite D call. The CDR3 runs 15 residues. The ends were cut back, 8 bases at V and 8 bases at J, with 23 bases in the middle. CDR1 is SGHRS, CDR2 YFSETQ, per germline. The CDR3 reads CASLLVGPGVDEQFF. The CDR3 DNA is TGCGCCAGTCTCCTCGTCGGGCCAGGTGTTGATGAGCAGTTCTTC.

The chain joins TRBV19 to TRBJ1-5; D is unclear. V lost 5 bases and J lost 2, with 19 bases in between. This CDR3 has 17 amino acids. The germline CDR1 and CDR2 sequences are LNHDA and SQIVND (reference sequence). The CDR3 reads CASSSPTHQRGNQPQHF. For the CDR3, the DNA is TGTGCCAGTAGTTCCCCAACACATCAACGGGGCAATCAGCCCCAGCATTTT.

This clonotype has only one observation. The rearrangement links TRBV24-1 to TRBJ2-1; D might be TRBD2 (6 bases). Germline CDR1 KGHDR, CDR2 SFDVKD. The ends were cut back, 2 bases at V and 3 bases at J, with 10 bases in the middle. This CDR3 is built from 15 residues. In nucleotides, the CDR3 is TGTGCCACCAGTGATTCCGGACTACACTACAATGAGCAGTTCTTC. Encoded protein: CATSDSGLHYNEQFF.

CDR3: CASRVVNSPLHF. The CDR3 DNA follows: TGTGCCAGCAGAGTTGTTAATTCACCCCTCCACTTT. The chain links TRBV6-5 to TRBJ1-6; D gene ambiguous. The germline gives CDR1 MNHEY, CDR2 SVGAGI. The germline V and J ends were trimmed by 6 bases and 6 bases, with 6 bases remaining between them. CDR3 length: 12 amino acids.

This clonotype was seen only once. The V gene is TRBV5-6, the J gene TRBJ1-5; unclear D gene. Germline V lookup: CDR1 SGHDT, CDR2 YYEEEE. The CDR3 loop spans 13 amino acids. V lost 4 bases and J 1 base, leaving 6 bases between the germline ends. For the CDR3, the DNA is TGTGCCAGCAGCAAGGACAGCAATCAGCCCCAGCATTTT. The encoded protein is CASSKDSNQPQHF.

The V gene is TRBV20-1, the J gene TRBJ2-2; 13 bases are a match to TRBD2. CDR1 and CDR2 from the germline V gene are DFQATT and SNEGSKA (reference sequence). The V and J ends lost 5 bases and 6 bases, in that order; junction bases with no gene match: 0. The CDR3 loop spans 13 amino acids. In nucleotides, the CDR3 is TGCAGTGCTGGACTAGCGGGAGCCGGGGAGCTGTTTTTT. Translated, it gives CSAGLAGAGELFF.

The V and J genes are TRBV2 and TRBJ2-2, with 11 bases lining up with TRBD1. Germline V lookup: CDR1 SNHLY, CDR2 FYNNEI. The CDR3 runs 15 residues. J lost 6 bases, V lost 7 bases, and 7 bases had no gene match. The CDR3 reads CASNNPGQGAGELFF. DNA of the CDR3: TGTGCCAGCAATAACCCGGGACAGGGGGCCGGGGAGCTGTTTTTT. The variable domain in full, with the rest retrieved from reference TRBV2 and TRBJ2-2, is EPEVTQTPSHQVTQMGQEVILRCVPISNHLYFYWYRQILGQKVEFLVSFYNNEISEKSEIFDDQFSVERPDGSNFTLKIRSTKLEDSAMYFCASNNPGQGAGELFFGEGSRLTVL.

This clonotype has only a few counts. The CDR3 spells CASSFKGVYEQYF. DNA for the CDR3: TGTGCCAGCAGTTTTAAGGGTGTGTACGAGCAGTACTTC. The chain is built from TRBV12-3 or TRBV12-4 and TRBJ2-7; D is unresolved. V lost 3 bases and J 4 bases, leaving 10 bases between the germline ends. CDR3 length equals 13 residues.

This sequence joins TRBV20-1 and TRBJ1-2, with D unresolved. The germline V gene encodes CDR1 DFQATT and CDR2 SNEGSKA (reference sequence). CDR3 length equals 13 residues. The V and J ends lost 3 bases and 8 bases respectively, with 16 bases between them. As DNA, the CDR3 is TGCAGTGCTAGGCCCACCGCGTATAGGGGCTACACCTTC. Protein: CSARPTAYRGYTF.

This clonotype was counted a single time. The chain uses TRBV2 and TRBJ1-1, with D unresolved. The CDR3 runs 15 residues. Trimming took 3 bases from V and 1 from J, leaving 12 bases between them. The germline V gene has CDR1 SNHLY and CDR2 FYNNEI. The chain's CDR3 is CASSDLTGPNTEAFF. DNA for the CDR3: TGTGCCAGCAGTGACCTGACCGGACCGAACACTGAAGCTTTCTTT.

This chain uses TRBV9 with TRBJ2-2; unclear D gene. This CDR3 is built from 14 residues. V gave up 7 bases and J gave up 1 base, with 11 bases separating them. Per the germline V gene, CDR1 is SGDLS and CDR2 is YYNGEE. In DNA form, the CDR3 reads TGTGCCAGCCAGAACCAGCTGAACACCGGGGAGCTGTTTTTT. Translation gives CASQNQLNTGELFF.

The chain combines TRBV7-2 with TRBJ1-3; D is undetermined. The germline V gene has CDR1 SGHTA and CDR2 FQGNSA. The CDR3 runs 15 residues. V dropped 5 bases and J dropped 0 bases, with 11 bases sitting between them. The CDR3 is CASSPDPRSGNTIYF. In DNA form, the CDR3 reads TGTGCCAGCAGCCCGGACCCCCGCTCTGGAAACACCATATATTTT.

The chain carries TRBV15 and TRBJ2-7, with 8 bases matching TRBD2. Looked up from germline, CDR1 is LNHNV and CDR2 is YYDKDF (reference sequence). J lost 3 bases, V lost 4 bases, and 11 bases had no gene match. The CDR3 loop spans 16 amino acids. The CDR3 protein is CATSIPKSSGVYEQYF. The CDR3 DNA is TGTGCCACCAGCATCCCAAAGAGTAGCGGGGTCTACGAGCAGTACTTC.

The table lists this clonotype with a count of one. The rearrangement links TRBV5-1 to TRBJ1-2; TRBD1 matches 9 bases. V trimming: 3 bases; J trimming: 4 bases; junction bases outside the gene matches: 4. Looked up from germline, CDR1 is SGHRS and CDR2 is YFSETQ. This CDR3 contains 14 residues. In DNA, the CDR3 is TGCGCCAGCAGCTCCGCGGGACAGGGCTATGGCTACACCTTC. Translating gives CASSSAGQGYGYTF.

The CDR3 bases are TGTGCCAGCAGTTCCGCTAGCGGGGGTTCCTACGAGCAGTACTTC. The encoded protein is CASSSASGGSYEQYF. The V and J genes are TRBV6-5 and TRBJ2-7, with 10 bases that match TRBD2. The germline CDR1 and CDR2 sequences are MNHEY and SVGAGI. Losses at the gene ends were 4 bases for V and 1 base for J; bases not matched to a gene: 4. The CDR3 sequence is 15 residues long.

V is TRBV7-2 and J is TRBJ2-7, with 7 bases matching TRBD2. V gave up 6 bases and J gave up 9 bases; unmatched junction bases: 14. CDR1 SGHTA and CDR2 FQGNSA come from the germline V gene. This CDR3 comprises 14 residues. CDR3 in amino acids: CASRTTLTGGGQYF. CDR3 DNA sequence: TGTGCCAGCAGAACCACCCTAACTGGGGGGGGGCAGTACTTC.

V and J are TRBV12-3 or TRBV12-4 and TRBJ1-1; 7 nucleotides align to TRBD1. V lost 10 bases to trimming and J lost 7 bases; unmatched junction nucleotides: 12. The CDR3 is 13 amino acids. The CDR3 DNA reads as TGTGCCACCCAGGGGGTAGGTCGCAGTGAAGCTTTCTTT. It specifies CATQGVGRSEAFF.

The rearrangement uses TRBV28 and TRBJ2-1; D is unclear. Germline CDR1 MDHEN, CDR2 SYDVKM. Trimming removed 5 bases at V and 4 bases at J, with 6 bases between. The CDR3 totals 12 residues. The CDR3 spells CASSVTYNEQFF. CDR3 nucleotide sequence: TGTGCCAGCAGTGTAACATACAATGAGCAGTTCTTC. The full variable domain, in which reference TRBV28 and TRBJ2-1 provide the parts outside the CDR3, is DVKVTQSSRYLVKRTGEKVFLECVQDMDHENMFWYRQDPGLGLRLIYFSYDVKMKEKGDIPEGYSVSREKKERFSLILESASTNQTSMYLCASSVTYNEQFFGPGTRLTVL.

The chain links TRBV3-1 to TRBJ2-4; TRBD1 matches 7 bases. In germline, CDR1 is LGHDT, CDR2 YNNKEL (reference sequence). The CDR3 consists of 21 residues. With 5 bases clipped from V and 3 bases from J, the junction kept 25 bases outside the gene matches. The CDR3 DNA reads TGTGCCAGCAGCAGAACAGGACAGGTGCCTTTTCGGCCTCCGGACAAAAACATTCAGTACTTC. Protein product: CASSRTGQVPFRPPDKNIQYF.

The chain combines TRBV5-4 with TRBJ2-6; 8 bases are shared with TRBD2. The CDR3 is made up of 16 amino acids. Looked up from germline, CDR1 is SGHNT and CDR2 is YYREEE (reference sequence). Losses at the gene ends were 4 bases for V and 2 bases for J; bases not matched to a gene: 5. The DNA for the CDR3 is TGTGCCAGCAGCCTGACTAGCGTCGCTGGGGCCAACGTCCTGACTTTC. The encoded protein is CASSLTSVAGANVLTF.

The rearrangement links TRBV10-2 to TRBJ2-6; D ambiguous. The CDR3 extends over 15 amino acids. V shed 6 bases and J shed 0 bases, with 9 bases lying between them. Germline CDR1 reads WSHSY; CDR2 reads SAAADI. CDR3 bases: TGCGCCAGCAGGGAAGCAGGCTCTGGGGCCAACGTCCTGACTTTC. Protein: CASREAGSGANVLTF.

The chain is built from TRBV5-1 and TRBJ2-2, with TRBD1 identical over 7 bases. V dropped 7 bases and J dropped 4; count of bases not matched to a gene: 4. The length of the CDR3 is 13 residues. The V gene's germline CDR1 is SGHRS and CDR2 YFSETQ. The CDR3 sequence is CASRQGSTGELFF. The DNA for the CDR3 is TGCGCCAGCCGACAGGGTTCCACCGGGGAGCTGTTTTTT.

The chain has TRBV28 and TRBJ2-7, with D hard to call. Germline CDR1 and CDR2: MDHEN and SYDVKM. Trimming took 1 base from V and 3 from J, leaving 10 bases between them. The CDR3 consists of 14 residues. CDR3 sequence reads: CASSLLDTYYEQYF. The CDR3 DNA sequence: TGTGCCAGCAGTTTATTAGACACTTACTACGAGCAGTACTTC.

CDR3 amino acids: CASSYSYVGMNTEAFF. The DNA for the CDR3 is TGTGCCAGCAGTTACTCCTATGTGGGAATGAACACTGAAGCTTTCTTT. The chain uses TRBV6-2 or TRBV6-3 and TRBJ1-1; D call uncertain. V was cut by 0 bases and J by 0 bases, with 11 bases left in between. The CDR3 is 16 amino acids. Germline loops: CDR1 MNHEY, CDR2 SVGEGT.